Each of the 29 T cell receptor beta chains below was sequenced from the same sample in a study of shared clonotypes between healthy human individuals. Some clones are missing from TCRdb's copy, which holds only in-frame ones; the method was immunoSEQ multiplex PCR. The table has about 770,000 clones, over 60% seen once. Material for sequencing was memory CD4+ T cells sorted from blood. The sample's subset: CD45RA-negative fraction. Receptors originate from a woman in her twenties or thirties in good health.

This chain connects TRBV9 to TRBJ1-1, with D possibly matching TRBD1 (6 bases). The CDR3 extends over 15 amino acids. The V gene's germline CDR1 is SGDLS and CDR2 YYNGEE. Between the trimmed V and J ends, which lost 0 bases and 4 bases, there was a span of 13 bases. The chain's CDR3 is CASSVDGGLGTEAFF. CDR3 nucleotides: TGTGCCAGCAGCGTAGACGGGGGGCTTGGCACTGAAGCTTTCTTT.

J is TRBJ2-7 and V is TRBV11-2; 8 bases line up with TRBD1. Per the germline V gene, CDR1 is SGHAT and CDR2 is FQNNGV. V dropped 5 bases and J dropped 4; count of bases not matched to a gene: 10. The CDR3 has 15 residues. CDR3 loop: CASSGRTGPTYEQYF. Here the CDR3 DNA reads TGTGCCAGCAGCGGCCGGACAGGGCCTACTTACGAGCAGTACTTC.

V is TRBV2 and J is TRBJ2-1; no definite D call. V gave up 7 bases and J gave up 9 bases, with 7 bases separating them. The length of the CDR3 is 10 residues. CDR1 and CDR2 (germline): SNHLY, FYNNEI. CDR3 loop: CASKAVEQFF. CDR3 DNA: TGTGCCAGCAAGGCGGTTGAGCAGTTCTTC.

The chain carries TRBV4-2 and TRBJ1-1, with D tentatively TRBD1 (6 bases). Germline CDR1 is LGHNA and CDR2 is YNFKEQ. The V and J ends lost 1 base and 5 bases respectively, with 14 bases between them. The CDR3 is 15 residues long. CDR3 DNA sequence: TGTGCCAGCAGCCAAGTTTCAGCAAGGGGGACTGAAGCTTTCTTT. Protein sequence: CASSQVSARGTEAFF.

The chain links TRBV7-2 to TRBJ2-7, with TRBD1 identical over 7 bases. The V segment lost 5 bases and the J segment 7 bases; nucleotides outside the gene matches: 14. CDR1 is SGHTA, CDR2 FQGNSA, per germline. The CDR3 contains 15 residues. The CDR3 loop reads CASSARQGLTGEQYF. CDR3 sequence (DNA): TGTGCCAGCAGCGCTCGACAGGGCTTAACTGGGGAGCAGTACTTC.

The rearrangement uses TRBV18 and TRBJ2-2; 12 bases line up with TRBD2. CDR3 length: 17 residues. With V trimmed by 6 bases and J by 5 bases, 10 bases remained unmatched. The germline CDR1 and CDR2 sequences are KGHSH and LQKENI. Here the CDR3 DNA reads TGTGCCAGCTCCCGACGGCGACTAGCGGGAGATACCGGGGAGCTGTTTTTT. Protein: CASSRRRLAGDTGELFF.

The chain has TRBV10-3 and TRBJ2-5; D perhaps matches TRBD1 (5 bases). Trimming removed 0 bases at V and 4 bases at J, with 15 bases between. There are 16 residues in the CDR3. CDR1 and CDR2 from the germline V gene are ENHRY and SYGVKD. The CDR3 nucleotides read TGTGCCATCAGTGAGTCGGGGCATCTCCTGGGAGAGACCCAGTACTTC. Its translation: CAISESGHLLGETQYF.

About this clone: A much larger clone sits a single nucleotide away, making a read error possible. The V call is TRBV9, the J call TRBJ2-3, with D hard to call. The CDR3 is 12 residues long. V dropped 3 bases and J dropped 2 bases, with 4 bases sitting between them. The germline V gene has CDR1 SGDLS and CDR2 YYNGEE. DNA for the CDR3: TGTGCCAGCAGCGCAAACACAGATACGCAGTATTTT. Amino acid sequence: CASSANTDTQYF. Using reference TRBV9 and TRBJ2-3 for the parts outside the CDR3, the full variable domain is DSGVTQTPKHLITATGQRVTLRCSPRSGDLSVYWYQQSLDQGLQFLIQYYNGEERAKGNILERFSAQQFPDLHSELNLSSLELGDSALYFCASSANTDTQYFGPGTRLTVL.

This clone turned up a few times. As DNA, the CDR3 is TGTGCCAGCAGCCACTTAGGACAGGGATATGGGAACACTGAAGCTTTCTTT. Translating it yields CASSHLGQGYGNTEAFF. This rearrangement joins TRBV4-2 to TRBJ1-1; 8 bases map to TRBD1. The CDR3 has 17 amino acids. V shed 3 bases, J shed 1 base, and the junction held 10 bases outside the gene matches. The germline V gene encodes CDR1 LGHNA and CDR2 YNFKEQ.

V gene TRBV11-1 combines with J gene TRBJ2-2, with TRBD1 as a possible D gene (6 bases). Germline CDR1 SGHAT, CDR2 FQDESV (reference sequence). CDR3 size: 16 residues. The ends were cut back, 3 bases at V and 5 bases at J, with 16 bases in the middle. CDR3 DNA sequence: TGTGCCAGCAGCTTTTTGGCAGGGGATATTACCGGGGAGCTGTTTTTT. Protein product: CASSFLAGDITGELFF.

The rearrangement links TRBV13 to TRBJ2-5; D not certain. There are 11 residues in the CDR3. V lost 5 bases, J lost 1 base, and 2 bases lay in between. Germline V gene sequence: CDR1 PRHDT, CDR2 FYEKMQ (reference sequence). CDR3 sequence (DNA): TGTGCCAGCAGCGCCCAAGAGACCCAGTACTTC. Amino acids: CASSAQETQYF.

This clone was observed a handful of times. The chain links TRBV5-1 to TRBJ2-1; TRBD2 is a possible D gene (6 bases). The CDR3 is 14 residues long. The germline V gene has CDR1 SGHRS and CDR2 YFSETQ. V lost 0 bases to trimming and J lost 9 bases, with 13 bases between them. The CDR3 bases are TGCGCCAGCAGCTTGGGACTAGGAAAGGGTGAGCAGTTCTTC. This translates into CASSLGLGKGEQFF.

The chain is built from TRBV10-1 and TRBJ1-2; the D gene is possibly TRBD1 (6 bases). The V gene's germline CDR1 is WNHNN and CDR2 SYGVQD (reference sequence). This CDR3 has 13 residues. Trimming pared 5 bases from V and 8 bases from J, leaving 15 bases between. The chain's CDR3 is CASSLRGATGYTF. Here the CDR3 DNA reads TGCGCCAGCAGTCTTCGGGGGGCTACCGGCTACACCTTC.

On this clone: Other nucleotide sequences in the sample specify the same CDR3. The chain joins TRBV7-9 to TRBJ1-5; unclear D gene. Germline V gene lookup returns CDR1 SEHNR and CDR2 FQNEAQ (reference sequence). With 3 bases removed from V and 2 bases from J, the gap between germline ends came to 5 bases. The CDR3 spans 13 residues. The CDR3 sequence is CASSLDGNQPQHF. DNA of the CDR3: TGTGCCAGCAGCTTGGACGGCAATCAGCCCCAGCATTTT.

This chain links TRBV7-2 with TRBJ1-4, with TRBD1 as a possible D gene (6 bases). The CDR3 has 14 amino acids. With 5 bases removed from V and 7 bases from J, the gap between germline ends came to 14 bases. Per germline, CDR1 SGHTA and CDR2 FQGNSA. The CDR3 protein is CASSPAGRGEKLFF. The CDR3 region has the DNA TGTGCCAGCAGCCCCGCTGGCAGGGGTGAAAAACTGTTTTTT.

This chain uses TRBV6-1 with TRBJ2-1, with TRBD2 identical over 9 bases. This CDR3 region has 13 residues. Germline trimming cut 6 bases from V and 9 bases from J; bases unmatched to any gene: 6. CDR1 and CDR2 (germline): MNHNS, SASEGT. CDR3 in amino acids: CASSGLALGEQFF. In DNA, the CDR3 is TGTGCCAGCAGCGGACTAGCGCTTGGTGAGCAGTTCTTC.

This chain links TRBV19 with TRBJ2-5, with D hard to call. V lost 3 bases and J 4 bases, leaving 18 bases between the germline ends. Per germline, CDR1 LNHDA and CDR2 SQIVND (reference sequence). The CDR3 totals 16 residues. CDR3 DNA sequence: TGTGCCAGTAGTATTGGGCGCCGACTGCCTGGAGAGACCCAGTACTTC. This gives the protein CASSIGRRLPGETQYF.

This clone has at least ten counts. The chain employs TRBV29-1 and TRBJ2-1, with 10 nucleotides matching TRBD2. CDR3 length equals 14 residues. Germline V gene data show CDR1 as SQVTM and CDR2 as ANQGSEA. The ends lost 3 bases at V and 7 bases at J; junction bases unmatched: 6. The CDR3 DNA sequence: TGCAGCGTTGATTCTAGCGGGAGTGGAAATGAGCAGTTCTTC. This codes for CSVDSSGSGNEQFF.

Comments on this clone: This likely came from a read error, as a far larger clone is one base away. This CDR3 reads CASSLDENTEAFF. In DNA form, the CDR3 reads TGTGCCAGCAGCTTAGACGAAAACACTGAAGCTTTCTTT. J is TRBJ1-1 and V is TRBV7-9; D uncertain. V was clipped by 1 base and J by 2 bases, with 5 bases between them. In germline, CDR1 is SEHNR, CDR2 FQNEAQ (reference sequence). This CDR3 has 13 residues.

The chain couples TRBV18 to TRBJ2-1; 9 bases map to TRBD1. CDR3 length: 16 amino acids. The germline CDR1 and CDR2 sequences are KGHSH and LQKENI. The V and J ends lost 1 base and 3 bases, in that order; junction bases with no gene match: 4. CDR3 nucleotides: TGTGCCAGCTCACCACTCGGGACAGGGTACTACAATGAGCAGTTCTTC. Its protein product is CASSPLGTGYYNEQFF. Complete variable domain (other parts from reference TRBV18 and TRBJ2-1): NAGVMQNPRHLVRRRGQEARLRCSPMKGHSHVYWYRQLPEEGLKFMVYLQKENIIDESGMPKERFSAEFPKEGPSILRIQQVVRGDSAAYFCASSPLGTGYYNEQFFGPGTRLTVL.

The genes are TRBV15 and TRBJ2-7; D possibly matches TRBD1 or TRBD2 (6 bases each). CDR1 is LNHNV, CDR2 YYDKDF, per germline (reference sequence). CDR3 length equals 11 residues. Trimming took off 3 bases at V and 12 bases at J, with 12 bases between the two ends. CDR3 coding DNA: TGTGCCACCAGCAGGGCGGGACAAACGTACTTC. As protein: CATSRAGQTYF.

The chain employs TRBV19 and TRBJ2-7, with 7 nucleotides matching TRBD2. The CDR3 is made up of 14 amino acids. Germline CDR1 reads LNHDA; CDR2 reads SQIVND (reference sequence). J was trimmed by 3 bases and V by 6 bases; bases with no gene match: 8. CDR3 DNA: TGTGCCAGTAGCCATGCGGGAGAGATCTACGAGCAGTACTTC. Encoded protein: CASSHAGEIYEQYF.

The chain employs TRBV5-4 and TRBJ2-1; no clear D. Trimming took off 3 bases at V and 0 bases at J, with 7 bases between the two ends. This CDR3 is 14 amino acids long. The germline CDR1 and CDR2 sequences are SGHNT and YYREEE (reference sequence). The CDR3 reads CASSSDPSYNEQFF. The CDR3 nucleotides read TGTGCCAGCAGCTCTGACCCCTCCTACAATGAGCAGTTCTTC.

The rearrangement links TRBV6-5 to TRBJ2-5; D unresolved. The CDR3 covers 13 residues. Germline values: CDR1 MNHEY, CDR2 SVGAGI. V gave up 2 bases and J gave up 1 base, with 5 bases separating them. The CDR3 DNA is TGTGCCAGCAGTTACGCCCCCCAAGAGACCCAGTACTTC. It encodes CASSYAPQETQYF.

The chain carries TRBV19 and TRBJ1-2; TRBD1 matches 8 bases. V lost 4 bases, J lost 4 bases, and 11 bases stayed unmatched. The CDR3 has 16 amino acids. Germline V CDR1 and CDR2: LNHDA, SQIVND (reference sequence). In DNA form, the CDR3 reads TGTGCCAGTAGTACCAGGGACAGGAGATACTCCTATGGCTACACCTTC. Its translation: CASSTRDRRYSYGYTF.

This rearrangement joins TRBV5-1 to TRBJ2-5; TRBD1 matches at 8 bases. There are 17 residues in the CDR3. V shed 3 bases, J shed 5 bases, and the junction held 15 bases outside the gene matches. Germline V gene lookup returns CDR1 SGHRS and CDR2 YFSETQ. The CDR3 reads CASSSEPSTGDGETQYF. In nucleotides, the CDR3 is TGCGCCAGCAGCTCGGAGCCTTCGACAGGGGACGGGGAGACCCAGTACTTC.

This clone was seen a handful of times. V usage is TRBV11-2 and J usage is TRBJ2-4; 8 nucleotides line up with TRBD2. The junction had 9 bases not matched to a gene; V was cut back by 5 bases and J by 15 bases. The CDR3 covers 12 residues. Germline lookup yields CDR1 SGHAT and CDR2 FQNNGV. The CDR3 nucleotides are TGTGCCAGCAGCCCCACTAGCGGTCACCGGTACTTC. Translation: CASSPTSGHRYF.

The V call is TRBV10-3, the J call TRBJ2-3; D may be TRBD2 (6 bases). The ends were cut back, 0 bases at V and 0 bases at J, with 7 bases in the middle. The V gene's germline CDR1 is ENHRY and CDR2 SYGVKD. The CDR3 runs 15 residues. The CDR3, as DNA: TGTGCCATCAGTGAGTCCGGGACTAGCACAGATACGCAGTATTTT. Its translation: CAISESGTSTDTQYF.

V usage is TRBV5-1 and J usage is TRBJ2-1, with TRBD2 as a possible D gene (5 bases). Germline CDR1 and CDR2: SGHRS and YFSETQ. Trimming took 1 base from V and 2 from J, leaving 10 bases between them. This CDR3 is 15 amino acids long. The CDR3 here is CASSLSGETYNEQFF. CDR3 nucleotides: TGCGCCAGCAGCTTGAGCGGAGAGACCTACAATGAGCAGTTCTTC.